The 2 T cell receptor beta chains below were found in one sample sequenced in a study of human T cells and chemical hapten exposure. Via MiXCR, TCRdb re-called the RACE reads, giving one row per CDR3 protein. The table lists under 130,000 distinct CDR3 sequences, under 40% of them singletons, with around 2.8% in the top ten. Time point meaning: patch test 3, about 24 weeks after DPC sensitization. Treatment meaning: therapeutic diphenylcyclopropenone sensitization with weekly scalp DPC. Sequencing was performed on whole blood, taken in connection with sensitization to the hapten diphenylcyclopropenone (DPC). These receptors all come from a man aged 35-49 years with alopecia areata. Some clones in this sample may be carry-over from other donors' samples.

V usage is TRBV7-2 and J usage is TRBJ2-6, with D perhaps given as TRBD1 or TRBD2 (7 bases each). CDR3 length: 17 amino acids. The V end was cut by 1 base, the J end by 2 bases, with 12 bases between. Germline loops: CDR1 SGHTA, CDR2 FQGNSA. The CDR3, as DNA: TGTGCCAGCAGCTTAGTACAGGGGAGGGCTGGGGCCAACGTCCTGACTTTC. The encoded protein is CASSLVQGRAGANVLTF.

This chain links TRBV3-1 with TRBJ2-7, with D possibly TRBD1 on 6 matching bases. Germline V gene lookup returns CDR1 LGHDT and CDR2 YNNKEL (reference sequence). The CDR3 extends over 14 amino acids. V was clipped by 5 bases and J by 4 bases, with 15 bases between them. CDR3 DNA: TGTGCCAGCAGCGACAGCCGGGACACGTACGAGCAGTACGTC. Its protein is CASSDSRDTYEQYV.